This TCR beta chain appears in the sequencing data of a study of response to subunit inactivated influenza vaccine. TCRdb re-derived calls from the RT-PCR reads in MiXCR, one entry per CDR3 protein. The table lists roughly 790,000 distinct CDR3 sequences, around 21% of them singletons. Trimming shortened V by 0 bases and J by 0 bases, and 18 bases separated the two germline ends. Germline CDR1 DFQATT, CDR2 SNEGSKA (reference sequence). The CDR3 sequence is 17 residues long. The receptor was isolated from a man between 50 and 59 years old who received an inactivated influenza vaccine. This chain links TRBV20-1 with TRBJ2-7, with D maybe TRBD2 (6 bases). This material consisted of PBMCs from blood, taken 4 to 6 days after vaccination. As DNA, the CDR3 is TGCAGTGCTAGAGATCCCCTCCTGGGGGGAAGCTCCTACGAGCAGTACTTC. Protein product: CSARDPLLGGSSYEQYF.